The 24 T cell receptor beta chains listed next were all sequenced from one sample in a study of T cell responses to AZD1222 COVID-19 vaccine. Produced via immunoSEQ multiplex PCR; TCRdb's table is partial and in-frame only. Of 120,000 or so clones listed, 85% to 95% are singletons. Sequencing was performed on peripheral blood, taken on day 0 of AZD1222 vaccination. The receptor set was obtained from an adult in good health.

The chain joins TRBV19 to TRBJ2-1, with a tentative D call TRBD1 (5 bases). With 7 bases removed from V and 3 bases from J, the gap between germline ends came to 7 bases. Germline V gives CDR1 LNHDA, CDR2 SQIVND (reference sequence). There are 12 residues in the CDR3. The CDR3 is CASNQGYNEQFF. The CDR3 DNA reads TGTGCCAGTAATCAGGGCTACAATGAGCAGTTCTTC.

The gene calls are TRBV6-2 or TRBV6-3 and TRBJ2-7; D remains unclear. CDR1 and CDR2 from the germline V gene are MNHEY and SVGEGT. Deletions cut 4 bases from V and 6 bases from J, with 13 bases between. CDR3 length: 13 amino acids. DNA for the CDR3: TGTGCCAGCAGTTTCTCTAGTACCGGCGAGCAGTACTTC. As protein: CASSFSSTGEQYF.

In this sample, this clone turned up once. The V gene is TRBV28, the J gene TRBJ2-7, with a possible D match to TRBD1 (5 bases). The ends were cut back, 2 bases at V and 3 bases at J, with 14 bases in the middle. The CDR3 spans 15 residues. Germline V gene sequence: CDR1 MDHEN, CDR2 SYDVKM. The CDR3 protein is CASSLTIDRDYEQYF. The CDR3 DNA sequence: TGTGCCAGCAGTTTAACTATCGACAGAGACTACGAGCAGTACTTC.

This clone appeared a single time. V usage is TRBV20-1 and J usage is TRBJ2-7; D possibly corresponds to TRBD2 (6 bases). Trimming took 6 bases from V and 6 from J, leaving 12 bases between them. Germline V gene lookup returns CDR1 DFQATT and CDR2 SNEGSKA (reference sequence). The length of the CDR3 is 11 residues. The chain's CDR3 is CSAPGGPEQYF. The CDR3 nucleotides are TGCAGTGCCCCCGGGGGACCCGAGCAGTACTTC.

J is TRBJ1-2 and V is TRBV9, with D hard to call. The CDR3 loop spans 13 amino acids. The germline gives CDR1 SGDLS, CDR2 YYNGEE. V lost 0 bases and J lost 4, with 7 bases in between. The CDR3 region has the DNA TGTGCCAGCAGCGTAGCCCAGGCCTATGGCTACACCTTC. Amino acid sequence: CASSVAQAYGYTF. Filled out from reference TRBV9 and TRBJ1-2, the complete variable domain reads DSGVTQTPKHLITATGQRVTLRCSPRSGDLSVYWYQQSLDQGLQFLIQYYNGEERAKGNILERFSAQQFPDLHSELNLSSLELGDSALYFCASSVAQAYGYTFGSGTRLTVV.

CDR3 DNA: TGTGCCAGTCAGGGGCTCGGTGTTTCACCCCTCCACTTT. It is translated as CASQGLGVSPLHF. The chain has TRBV2 and TRBJ1-6; weak D call: TRBD1 (6 bases). The V gene's germline CDR1 is SNHLY and CDR2 FYNNEI. V was pared by 9 bases and J by 9 bases, with 15 bases between. The CDR3 is made up of 13 amino acids.

The chain employs TRBV29-1 and TRBJ1-1; TRBD1 might be the D (6 bases). The germline V gene encodes CDR1 SQVTM and CDR2 ANQGSEA. CDR3 length: 12 amino acids. V lost 6 bases, J lost 3 bases, and 11 bases lay in between. DNA of the CDR3: TGCAGCGTATGGGACACCTACACTGAAGCTTTCTTT. Residues: CSVWDTYTEAFF.

This sequence joins TRBV29-1 and TRBJ2-7; 7 bases fit TRBD2. J gave up 3 bases and V 4 bases, and 3 bases lay outside the gene matches. CDR1 is SQVTM and CDR2 is ANQGSEA in the germline V gene. This CDR3 spans 12 amino acids. CDR3 in amino acids: CSVGLADYEQYF. In DNA form, the CDR3 reads TGCAGCGTTGGTCTAGCGGACTACGAGCAGTACTTC.

The chain employs TRBV30 and TRBJ1-2; possibly TRBD1 for D (6 bases). V was pared by 2 bases and J by 5 bases, with 18 bases between. CDR1 GTSNPN and CDR2 SVGIG come from the germline V gene (reference sequence). The CDR3 length is 15 residues. The CDR3 sequence is CAWSSTGRTAYGYTF. The DNA of the CDR3 is TGTGCCTGGAGTTCTACAGGACGGACAGCTTATGGCTACACCTTC. The full variable domain, with the rest looked up from reference TRBV30 and TRBJ1-2, is SQTIHQWPATLVQPVGSPLSLECTVEGTSNPNLYWYRQAAGRGLQLLFYSVGIGQISSEVPQNLSASRPQDRQFILSSKKLLLSDSGFYLCAWSSTGRTAYGYTFGSGTRLTVV.

The V call is TRBV28, the J call TRBJ2-4; 7 bases match TRBD1. This CDR3 comprises 14 residues. The V gene end was trimmed by 6 bases and the J gene end by 0 bases; junction bases not matched to a gene: 2. In germline, CDR1 is MDHEN, CDR2 SYDVKM. CDR3 in DNA: TGTGCCAGCAGGCCAGGGGGAGCCAAAAACATTCAGTACTTC. Translated: CASRPGGAKNIQYF.

The chain links TRBV5-1 to TRBJ2-5; 8 bases are a match to TRBD1. Trimming removed 4 bases from V and 1 base from J; junction bases left unmatched: 6. This CDR3 is built from 15 residues. Germline-derived CDR1 and CDR2 are SGHRS and YFSETQ. In DNA, the CDR3 is TGCGCCAGCAGCGCGGGACAGGTGGCCCAAGAGACCCAGTACTTC. It is translated as CASSAGQVAQETQYF.

The chain uses TRBV27 and TRBJ2-7; D remains unclear. CDR3 length: 14 amino acids. CDR1 and CDR2 from the germline V gene are MNHEY and SMNVEV (reference sequence). Trimming removed 4 bases from V and 3 bases from J, with 13 bases in between. In DNA form, the CDR3 reads TGTGCCAGCAGTTCTGTAGGCTACCTCTACGAGCAGTACTTC. Protein product: CASSSVGYLYEQYF.

The chain combines TRBV2 with TRBJ1-5; the match to TRBD1 covers 7 bases. From germline, CDR1 is SNHLY and CDR2 FYNNEI. The trim removed 5 bases at V and 2 bases at J, leaving 6 bases unmatched. This CDR3 region has 15 residues. The CDR3 protein is CASSFSTGRNQPQHF. The CDR3, as DNA: TGTGCCAGCAGTTTTTCGACAGGGCGCAATCAGCCCCAGCATTTT.

The rearrangement joins TRBV2 to TRBJ1-1; D gene uncertain. With 7 bases removed from V and 5 bases from J, the gap between germline ends came to 8 bases. This CDR3 is 11 amino acids long. Germline CDR1 SNHLY, CDR2 FYNNEI. The CDR3 protein is CASIWGTEAFF. The CDR3 nucleotides read TGTGCCAGCATATGGGGAACTGAAGCTTTCTTT.

The chain links TRBV5-5 to TRBJ1-4; tentatively, D is TRBD1 (6 bases). The CDR3 loop spans 16 amino acids. The germline V gene encodes CDR1 SGHKS and CDR2 YYEKEE (reference sequence). V was shortened by 5 bases and J by 2 bases, with 16 bases between the two germline ends. The CDR3 loop is CASSHGGRGTNEKLFF. The CDR3 nucleotides read TGTGCCAGCAGTCATGGGGGGCGAGGTACTAATGAAAAACTGTTTTTT.

The chain couples TRBV7-9 to TRBJ2-7; 9 bases match TRBD1. CDR3 length: 15 amino acids. CDR1 is SEHNR, CDR2 FQNEAQ, per germline (reference sequence). V gave up 4 bases and J gave up 6 bases; unmatched junction bases: 10. The CDR3 coding sequence is TGTGCCAGCAGCTCGACCGGGACAGGGAGCGGCGAGCAGTACTTC. As protein: CASSSTGTGSGEQYF.

The chain joins TRBV2 to TRBJ1-2; 10 nucleotides match TRBD1. With V trimmed by 5 bases and J by 7 bases, 7 bases remained unmatched. The CDR3 has 14 amino acids. The germline V gene encodes CDR1 SNHLY and CDR2 FYNNEI. In DNA form, the CDR3 reads TGTGCCAGCAGTCGGACAGGGGGGCACCTTGGCTACACCTTC. This gives the protein CASSRTGGHLGYTF.

The rearrangement uses TRBV7-9 and TRBJ1-6; 7 bases fit TRBD1. The V segment lost 6 bases and the J segment 3 bases; nucleotides outside the gene matches: 2. The CDR3 loop spans 14 amino acids. Germline CDR1 and CDR2: SEHNR and FQNEAQ (reference sequence). The CDR3 DNA is TGTGCCAGCAGGGGGGACAGCTATAATTCACCCCTCCACTTT. Amino acid sequence: CASRGDSYNSPLHF.

The chain carries TRBV11-3 and TRBJ2-2; no clear D gene. The V end was cut by 2 bases, the J end by 4 bases, with 2 bases between. CDR3 length: 12 amino acids. The germline CDR1 and CDR2 sequences are SGHNT and YENEEA. Written as DNA, the CDR3 is TGTGCCAGCAGCTTACCCACCGGGGAGCTGTTTTTT. Translated: CASSLPTGELFF.

This clone was seen only a few times. CDR3 region: CASSLVPGSGAEAFF. CDR3 DNA: TGTGCCAGCAGCTTAGTGCCGGGTTCGGGCGCTGAAGCTTTCTTT. J is TRBJ1-1 and V is TRBV11-3; D is unresolved. In germline, CDR1 is SGHNT, CDR2 YENEEA. This CDR3 spans 15 amino acids. The V and J ends lost 1 base and 6 bases respectively, with 15 bases between them.

The chain is built from TRBV11-2 and TRBJ2-5; tentatively, D is TRBD2 (7 bases). Trimming shortened V by 5 bases and J by 4 bases, and 14 bases separated the two germline ends. The CDR3 is 14 residues long. Germline V lookup: CDR1 SGHAT, CDR2 FQNNGV. The CDR3 nucleotides read TGTGCCAGCAGCCAACAGGGAGGGAGAGAGACCCAGTACTTC. Translating gives CASSQQGGRETQYF.

This clone was seen only once. The gene calls are TRBV28 and TRBJ2-1, with TRBD1 matching 7 bases. Germline CDR1 and CDR2: MDHEN and SYDVKM. J was trimmed by 3 bases and V by 6 bases; bases with no gene match: 8. CDR3 length equals 15 residues. CDR3 DNA sequence: TGTGCCAGCAGCCCTAGAGGGGGCCTCTACAATGAGCAGTTCTTC. It encodes CASSPRGGLYNEQFF.

V gene TRBV25-1 combines with J gene TRBJ2-5; tentatively, D is TRBD1 or TRBD2 (5 bases each). Trimming took off 8 bases at V and 1 base at J, with 11 bases between the two ends. The CDR3 runs 13 residues. CDR1 MGHDK and CDR2 SYGVNS come from the germline V gene. CDR3 amino acids: CASWGRLQETQYF. CDR3 coding DNA: TGTGCCAGCTGGGGACGGCTCCAAGAGACCCAGTACTTC.

This chain uses TRBV10-2 with TRBJ2-1; D might be TRBD1 (6 bases). Germline V gives CDR1 WSHSY, CDR2 SAAADI. The CDR3 sequence is 15 residues long. Trimming took off 3 bases at V and 8 bases at J, with 17 bases between the two ends. CDR3 in DNA: TGCGCCAGCAGTGACCCTTCCCAGGGGCCCTATGAGCAGTTCTTC. Translation: CASSDPSQGPYEQFF.